Listed below are T cell receptor beta chains from one sample, sequenced in a study of blood T cell repertoires in COVID-19. The repertoire was sequenced with immunoSEQ multiplex PCR; TCRdb's copy has only in-frame clones and lacks some. The table has around 220,000 clones, over 75% seen once. Sequencing was done on a sample of peripheral blood. Every receptor here comes from a human donor in a cohort sampled during active COVID-19. Each CDR3 is given with its conserved first and last residue. D genes are given only for firm matches. Clone size, where shown, is once, few, many, or a class for clones that have expanded.

CDR3 protein	CDR3 DNA	D gene	clone size	V gene	J gene
CASSLMGGTNEKLFF	TGTGCCAGCAGTTTAATGGGAGGAACCAATGAAAAACTGTTTTTT	.	.	TRBV27	TRBJ1-4
CASRLQFSYEQYF	TGTGCCAGCCGTCTACAGTTCTCCTACGAGCAGTACTTC	.	.	TRBV2	TRBJ2-7
CAWSRLGQGTAEQYF	TGTGCCTGGAGTAGATTGGGACAGGGTACGGCCGAGCAGTACTTC	TRBD1	.	TRBV30	TRBJ2-7
CASSFPGTSGTEQFF	TGTGCCAGCAGCTTTCCTGGCACTAGCGGGACCGAGCAGTTCTTC	TRBD2	.	TRBV11-2	TRBJ2-1
CASSLAAGTVSRTQYF	TGCGCCAGCAGCCTGGCCGCGGGGACAGTCTCCAGGACCCAGTACTTC	.	.	TRBV5-1	TRBJ2-5
CASMEAGSEQYF	TGCGCCAGCATGGAGGCGGGATCCGAGCAGTACTTC	.	.	TRBV5-1	TRBJ2-7
CASKPAGSYNEQFF	TGTGCCAGCAAGCCGGCGGGCTCCTACAATGAGCAGTTCTTC	.	.	TRBV2	TRBJ2-1
CASSLLQGQYF	TGTGCCAGCAGCTTACTACAGGGGCAGTACTTC	TRBD1	.	TRBV11-2	TRBJ2-4
CASSRKQGSYEQYF	TGTGCCAGCAGCCGCAAACAGGGTTCCTACGAGCAGTACTTC	.	.	TRBV6-6	TRBJ2-7
CASSRTSGNIYEQYF	TGTGCCAGCAGTCGGACTAGCGGGAACATCTACGAGCAGTACTTC	TRBD2	.	TRBV28	TRBJ2-7
CSASLSSGANVLTF	TGCAGTGCTAGTCTTTCGTCTGGGGCCAACGTCCTGACTTTC	.	.	TRBV20-1	TRBJ2-6
CATAGTSGRSYNEQFF	TGTGCCACCGCAGGGACTAGCGGGAGGTCCTACAATGAGCAGTTCTTC	TRBD2	.	TRBV24-1	TRBJ2-1
CASSLDRPIYNEQFF	TGTGCCAGCAGCTTGGACAGACCGATATACAATGAGCAGTTCTTC	.	.	TRBV5-4	TRBJ2-1
CASSYRDTSSYEQYF	TGTGCCAGTAGTTACCGGGACACCAGCTCCTACGAGCAGTACTTC	.	once	TRBV19	TRBJ2-7
CASSSGVDYGYTF	TGTGCCAGCTCATCAGGGGTTGACTATGGCTACACCTTC	.	.	TRBV18	TRBJ1-2
CASSILVSYEQYF	TGTGCCAGTAGTATCCTTGTATCCTACGAGCAGTACTTC	.	many	TRBV19	TRBJ2-7
CASSPRGQGYGYTF	TGTGCCAGTAGTCCGAGGGGGCAGGGCTATGGCTACACCTTC	TRBD1	.	TRBV19	TRBJ1-2
CSVGGHPNTEAFF	TGCAGCGTTGGGGGACACCCAAACACTGAAGCTTTCTTT	.	.	TRBV29-1	TRBJ1-1
CAITTGQGLNTEAFF	TGTGCCATCACTACGGGACAGGGGCTGAACACTGAAGCTTTCTTT	TRBD1	.	TRBV10-3	TRBJ1-1
CASSPTGTSTDTQYF	TGCGCCAGCAGCCCGACCGGGACTAGCACAGATACGCAGTATTTT	.	.	TRBV4-3	TRBJ2-3
CASSLAVASGETQYF	TGTGCCAGCAGCTTGGCCGTCGCTAGTGGAGAGACCCAGTACTTC	.	.	TRBV5-4	TRBJ2-5
CASSSGQGVGQYF	TGTGCCAGCAGCTCAGGACAGGGGGTTGGGCAGTACTTC	TRBD1	.	TRBV7-3	TRBJ2-7
CATSGGGYSYEQYF	TGTGCCACCAGTGGAGGGGGTTACTCCTACGAGCAGTACTTC	.	.	TRBV24-1	TRBJ2-7
CASSFGGQPTDTQYF	TGCGCCAGCAGCTTCGGGGGACAGCCCACAGATACGCAGTATTTT	.	.	TRBV5-1	TRBJ2-3
CASSLVLAGDEQFF	TGTGCCAGCAGCTTAGTTCTAGCGGGAGATGAGCAGTTCTTC	TRBD2	.	TRBV7-8	TRBJ2-1
CASSLYPRGDTQYF	TGCGCCAGCAGCTTGTACCCCCGAGGGGATACGCAGTATTTT	.	few	TRBV5-1	TRBJ2-3
CASSQVDRALTGELFF	TGTGCCAGCAGCCAAGTTGACAGGGCCTTAACCGGGGAGCTGTTTTTT	TRBD1	.	TRBV4-2	TRBJ2-2
CASSYTGTYEQYF	TGTGCCAGCAGTTACACCGGTACCTACGAGCAGTACTTC	.	few	TRBV6-6	TRBJ2-7
CASSSRTGANTIYF	TGTGCCAGCAGCTCAAGGACAGGAGCAAACACCATATATTTT	TRBD1	.	TRBV7-2	TRBJ1-3
CAWSPTWGEAGFYEQYF	TGTGCCTGGAGCCCCACCTGGGGAGAAGCGGGGTTCTACGAGCAGTACTTC	TRBD2	.	TRBV30	TRBJ2-7
CASSAVLAGVNEQFF	TGTGCCAGCAGTGCCGTACTAGCGGGTGTCAATGAGCAGTTCTTC	TRBD2	.	TRBV6-4	TRBJ2-1
CATSDAGTGANVLTF	TGTGCCACCAGTGATGCCGGGACTGGGGCCAACGTCCTGACTTTC	.	.	TRBV24-1	TRBJ2-6
CASSWRQTQETQYF	TGTGCCAGCAGTTGGAGACAGACCCAAGAGACCCAGTACTTC	.	.	TRBV6-2/TRBV6-3	TRBJ2-5
CASSEAGRLFF	TGTGCCAGCAGTGAAGCAGGGAGACTGTTTTTT	.	.	TRBV2	TRBJ1-4
CASSLQPSRQFRSYNEQFF	TGTGCCAGCAGCTTACAACCGTCCAGACAGTTTCGCTCCTACAATGAGCAGTTCTTC	.	once	TRBV7-8	TRBJ2-1
CASSHYGTSGNKTQYF	TGTGCCAGCAGTCACTACGGGACTAGCGGGAATAAGACCCAGTACTTC	TRBD2	.	TRBV6-2/TRBV6-3	TRBJ2-5
CASSEIELANTGELFF	TGTGCCAGCAGTGAGATTGAGCTGGCGAACACCGGGGAGCTGTTTTTT	.	.	TRBV2	TRBJ2-2
CASSPLQGLYTEAFF	TGCGCCAGCAGCCCCCTCCAGGGGTTGTACACTGAAGCTTTCTTT	.	.	TRBV4-3	TRBJ1-1
CASVTSATYEQYF	TGTGCCAGCGTCACTAGCGCCACCTACGAGCAGTACTTC	TRBD2	.	TRBV28	TRBJ2-7
CASSGRQGALYGYTF	TGTGCCAGCAGTGGCAGACAGGGGGCGCTTTATGGCTACACCTTC	TRBD1	.	TRBV28	TRBJ1-2
CASSHAGTSDSYEQYF	TGTGCCAGCAGCCACGCCGGGACTAGCGACTCCTACGAGCAGTACTTC	TRBD2	once	TRBV4-2	TRBJ2-7
CATRPAGYNEQFF	TGTGCCACCAGGCCGGCAGGTTACAATGAGCAGTTCTTC	.	.	TRBV24-1	TRBJ2-1
CASSSILTSDETQYF	TGTGCCAGCAGCTCGATATTGACTAGCGACGAGACCCAGTACTTC	TRBD2	.	TRBV27	TRBJ2-5
CSVADRDSGNTIYF	TGCAGCGTTGCTGACAGAGACTCTGGAAACACCATATATTTT	.	.	TRBV29-1	TRBJ1-3
CASSPRTSDRSYEQYF	TGTGCCAGCAGCCCCAGGACTAGCGACCGCTCCTACGAGCAGTACTTC	TRBD2	.	TRBV7-8	TRBJ2-7
CASSLAPGLAGEQFF	TGTGCCAGCAGCTTAGCGCCGGGACTAGCGGGGGAGCAGTTCTTC	TRBD2	once	TRBV7-2	TRBJ2-1
CAISSLTGDGTEAFF	TGTGCCATCAGCTCCCTAACAGGGGACGGGACTGAAGCTTTCTTT	TRBD1	.	TRBV10-3	TRBJ1-1
CASSPTGTGAYEQYF	TGTGCCAGCAGTCCAACTGGGACGGGAGCCTACGAGCAGTACTTC	.	.	TRBV11-2	TRBJ2-7
CTSSQEHRGLLEQYF	TGCACCAGCAGCCAGGAACACAGGGGGCTGCTCGAGCAGTACTTC	.	.	TRBV1	TRBJ2-7
CASSLGLAGRDEQFF	TGTGCCAGCAGCTTAGGGCTAGCGGGGCGGGATGAGCAGTTCTTC	TRBD2	.	TRBV7-2	TRBJ2-1
CASSSRDYTYEQYF	TGTGCCAGCAGCTCCCGGGACTATACCTACGAGCAGTACTTC	TRBD2	.	TRBV7-2	TRBJ2-7
CASSSVPGQGYSPLHF	TGTGCCAGCAGCTCAGTTCCGGGACAGGGTTATTCACCCCTCCACTTT	TRBD1	.	TRBV11-2	TRBJ1-6
CASSSPTAMEF	TGTGCCAGCAGCTCCCCGACAGCCATGGAATTC	.	.	TRBV7-2	TRBJ1-2
CASSGGTGGYGYTF	TGCGCCAGCAGCGGCGGGACAGGGGGCTATGGCTACACCTTC	TRBD1	.	TRBV4-1	TRBJ1-2
CSASRQAYEQYF	TGCAGTGCTAGTCGGCAGGCCTACGAGCAGTACTTC	.	.	TRBV20-1	TRBJ2-7